This T cell receptor (beta chain) derives from a study of T cell responses to AZD1222 COVID-19 vaccine. The germline V gene encodes CDR1 LGHDT and CDR2 YNNKEL (reference sequence). Trimming left V 4 bases short and J 4 bases short, with 26 bases between. This CDR3 is 19 amino acids long. Overall study results and limits: Of spike-specific TCRs, nearly half reportedly target regions left unmutated in variants. Donors were chiefly white British, with a greater number of females, and clonal diversity was perhaps underestimated. With dominance at 160-218 and 743-854, vaccine-associated CD4 TCRs spanned spike. Compared with day 0, the breadth and depth of the Spike-specific TCR repertoire rose significantly after two doses of AZD1222.

Details on this clone: Antigen specificity is unknown.

Data came from immunoSEQ multiplex PCR; TCRdb stores just in-frame clones and leaves some out. The sample lists over 100,000 clones, approximately 91% occurring once. The chain combines TRBV3-1 (or the pseudogene TRBV3-2) with TRBJ2-1, with a tentative D call TRBD2 (7 bases). This TCR came from an adult in good health. The input for sequencing was peripheral blood, taken on day 0 of AZD1222 vaccination. CDR3 protein: CASSRSLGGRGSGYNEQFF. The DNA of the CDR3 is TGTGCCAGCAGCCGGTCCCTAGGGGGGAGGGGGTCAGGGTACAATGAGCAGTTCTTC.